A selection of T cell receptor beta chains follows, all from one sample in a study of molecular identifiers for immune sequencing clone quantification. TCRdb re-analysed the PCR reads in MiXCR, keeping a single row per CDR3 protein. The data show over 600,000 distinct CDR3 sequences, 15% to 20% seen once. What was sequenced was naive CD8+ T cells from blood, with Jurkat cell RNA spiked in. The receptor source for this set is a human donor in good health. Some libraries in this study had Jurkat cell RNA spiked in. Both conserved end residues are part of each CDR3. The D gene is left open where the match is weak. Clone size is not always given. Where it is, it says once, few, many or a class for expanded clones.

TRBJ2-2 | TRBV20-1 | many | - | TGCAGTGCCGGGGATGGGGACACCGGGGAGCTGTTTTTT | CSAGDGDTGELFF
TRBJ2-7 | TRBV28 | few | TRBD1 | TGTGCCAGCGGTCTCCGGACAGGGGGTATTATCCTACGAGAGCAGTACTTC | CASGLRTGGIILREQYF
TRBJ1-5 | TRBV4-3 | many | - | TGCGCCAGCAGCACCCTTCTCGAAGACCATAGCAATCAGCCCCAGCATTTT | CASSTLLEDHSNQPQHF
TRBJ2-7 | TRBV6-5 | - | - | TGTGCCAGCAGTTACTTCAGTGGAGGCCTCTACGAGCAGTACTTC | CASSYFSGGLYEQYF
TRBJ2-5 | TRBV4-3 | - | TRBD2 | TGCGCCAGCAGCCCGCAACCTTCGGGACTAGCGGGGGGGCCCCAAGAGACCCAGTACTTC | CASSPQPSGLAGGPQETQYF
TRBJ2-7 | TRBV6-2/TRBV6-3 | - | TRBD2 | TGTGCCAGCAGTTCCCGAGCGGGAGCTTTTGGAGAGCAGTACTTC | CASSSRAGAFGEQYF
TRBJ1-1 | TRBV7-9 | many | TRBD1 | TGTGCCAGCAGCCGACAGGGTGAAACTGAAGCTTTCTTT | CASSRQGETEAFF
TRBJ2-7 | TRBV7-9 | many | TRBD1 | TGTGCCAGCAGCTCCCCGTTTTCTAAGGGACAGGGGTACTACGAGCAGTACTTC | CASSSPFSKGQGYYEQYF
TRBJ2-7 | TRBV19 | - | - | TGTGCCAGTAGTATTCAGGACAGCCGATCCTACGAGCAGTACTTC | CASSIQDSRSYEQYF
TRBJ1-3 | TRBV4-1 | - | - | TGCGCCAGCAGCCAAGATCTAAGAGGGTCTGGAAACACCATATATTTT | CASSQDLRGSGNTIYF
TRBJ2-3 | TRBV27 | few | TRBD1 | TGTGCCAGCAGTTTATCGTGGAGACAGGGCTCGACAGATACGCAGTATTTT | CASSLSWRQGSTDTQYF
TRBJ1-1 | TRBV6-4 | - | TRBD1 | TGTGCCAGCAGCGAGGGACAGGGGGCCGCTGAAGCTTTCTTT | CASSEGQGAAEAFF
TRBJ1-2 | TRBV20-1 | - | - | TGCAGTGCTAGAGTTGACGGACAGCCCTTCTATGGCTACACCTTC | CSARVDGQPFYGYTF
TRBJ2-2 | TRBV11-3 | - | TRBD1 | TGTGCCAGCAGCATGGGACAGGGATATTGGTCCGGGGAGCTGTTTTTT | CASSMGQGYWSGELFF
TRBJ2-1 | TRBV20-1 | - | - | TGCAGTGCTAGAGACGGGGGGCCCTGGGGTGAGCAGTTCTTC | CSARDGGPWGEQFF
TRBJ2-1 | TRBV5-4 | - | TRBD1 | TGTGCCAGCAGCCCGGCCGGGACAGGGTACGATGAGCAGTTCTTC | CASSPAGTGYDEQFF
TRBJ1-2 | TRBV11-2 | few | - | TGTGCCAGCAGCTTAAACACAGGATTCTATGGCTACACCTTC | CASSLNTGFYGYTF
TRBJ2-7 | TRBV7-2 | many | - | TGTGCCAGCAGCTTAGAAGGACCCTACTACGAGCAGTACTTC | CASSLEGPYYEQYF
TRBJ2-3 | TRBV7-6 | many | - | TGTGCCAGCAGCTTAGCTGACAGCACAGATACGCAGTATTTT | CASSLADSTDTQYF
TRBJ2-7 | TRBV27 | few | - | TGTGCCAGCAGTTTAGAGGGGGGGCCCTCCTACGAGCAGTACTTC | CASSLEGGPSYEQYF
TRBJ2-5 | TRBV7-2 | few | - | TGTGCCAGCAGCTTTAATGAGGCGGGGTACCAAGAGACCCAGTACTTC | CASSFNEAGYQETQYF
TRBJ2-5 | TRBV11-2 | few | TRBD2 | TGTGCCAGCAGCCCAAGCTATGGGGAGGGCTCGGAGACCCAGTACTTC | CASSPSYGEGSETQYF
TRBJ2-4 | TRBV11-3 | many | - | TGTGCCAGCAGCTCGAGTGAAAACATTCAGTACTTC | CASSSSENIQYF
TRBJ1-1 | TRBV27 | - | TRBD1 | TGTGCCAGCAGCCACGGGACAGCTGAAGCTTTCTTT | CASSHGTAEAFF
TRBJ2-1 | TRBV7-2 | few | TRBD1 | TGTGCCAGCAGCTTATACGGGACAGGGGTTAATGAGCAGTTCTTC | CASSLYGTGVNEQFF
TRBJ2-3 | TRBV21-1 | - | - | TGTGCCAGCAAGGCTGGGACTAGCGGGACGACAGGTACGCAGTATTTT | CASKAGTSGTTGTQYF
TRBJ1-1 | TRBV19 | - | - | TGTGCCAGTGGTATGGGCACCACTACCGGAGCTTTCTTT | CASGMGTTTGAFF
TRBJ2-7 | TRBV30 | many | TRBD2 | TGTGCCTGGGGGAGCGGGGACGAGCAGTACTTC | CAWGSGDEQYF
TRBJ2-7 | TRBV7-6 | - | - | TGTGCCAGCAGCTTAGAGAGGGACGGGACGAACGAGCAGTACTTC | CASSLERDGTNEQYF
TRBJ1-3 | TRBV3-1 | many | TRBD1 | TGTGCCAGCAGCCAAATAGACAGGGCCTTTAACACCATATATTTT | CASSQIDRAFNTIYF
TRBJ2-7 | TRBV20-1 | many | TRBD2 | TGCAGTCCGACTAGCGGGAGTTCCTACGAGCAGTACTTC | CSPTSGSSYEQYF
TRBJ1-1 | TRBV9 | many | - | TGTGCCAGCAGCGACAGCTTTAACACTGAAGCTTTCTTT | CASSDSFNTEAFF
TRBJ1-5 | TRBV30 | many | TRBD1 | TGTGCCTGGCAGGACAGGGGTCAGCCCCAGCATTTT | CAWQDRGQPQHF
TRBJ1-5 | TRBV5-6 | many | - | TGTGCCAGCAGCCCCGGTGCTGGCAATCAGCCCCAGCATTTT | CASSPGAGNQPQHF
TRBJ2-1 | TRBV27 | few | TRBD1 | TGTGCCAGCAGTTTGGGACAGGATATTGAGCAGTTCTTC | CASSLGQDIEQFF
TRBJ2-1 | TRBV30 | - | - | TGTGCCTGGAGACCGGGGGCCATGGATGAGCAGTTCTTC | CAWRPGAMDEQFF
TRBJ2-7 | TRBV12-3/TRBV12-4 | few | - | TGTGCCAGCAGTTTAGCGCGAGTATACGAGCAGTACTTC | CASSLARVYEQYF
TRBJ2-7 | TRBV28 | many | TRBD2 | TGTGCCAGCAGTCCAACGACTAGCGGGGACGAGCAGTACTTC | CASSPTTSGDEQYF
TRBJ2-3 | TRBV5-1 | many | - | TGCGCCAGCAGCTACGGGATTAGCGATTGGACAGATACGCAGTATTTT | CASSYGISDWTDTQYF
TRBJ2-7 | TRBV2 | - | TRBD1 | TGTGCCAGCAGTTCAAGGGACAGCGTTTACGAGCAGTACTTC | CASSSRDSVYEQYF
TRBJ2-7 | TRBV5-1 | many | - | TGCGCCAGCAGCTTGGCCCCGGAAACCTACGAGCAGTACTTC | CASSLAPETYEQYF
TRBJ2-2 | TRBV10-1 | - | - | TGCGCCAGCAGTGAGTCGGCCCGGGGCGTTGGAATGGCCGGGGAGCTGTTTTTT | CASSESARGVGMAGELFF
TRBJ2-3 | TRBV13 | many | - | TGTGCCAGCAGCTTGACGAGTACTACGCAGTATTTT | CASSLTSTTQYF
TRBJ2-2 | TRBV7-9 | few | - | TGTGCCAGCAGCTTAGCCCAGGGAGTAGCCACCGGGGAGCTGTTTTTT | CASSLAQGVATGELFF
TRBJ1-5 | TRBV7-9 | - | - | TGTGCCAGCAGCCCCGGGGTAGGGTATCCCCAGCATTTT | CASSPGVGYPQHF
TRBJ1-2 | TRBV2 | few | - | TGTGCCAGCAGTGCCTTCTGGTCCTCTGACAGCTATGGCTACACCTTC | CASSAFWSSDSYGYTF
TRBJ2-2 | TRBV7-9 | many | - | TGTGCCAGCAGCTTAGCCGGGATGAACACCGGGGAGCTGTTTTTT | CASSLAGMNTGELFF
TRBJ2-2 | TRBV4-1 | - | - | TGCGCCAGCAGCCATTCAAGTGGGGAGCTGTTTTTT | CASSHSSGELFF
TRBJ1-2 | TRBV30 | many | TRBD1 | TGTGCCTGGAGTGGACAGGGAGCAGCTAACTATGGCTACACCTTC | CAWSGQGAANYGYTF
TRBJ2-1 | TRBV6-2/TRBV6-3 | - | - | TGTGCCAGCGGTCCGCACAATGAGCAGTTCTTC | CASGPHNEQFF